The 9 T cell receptor beta chains in this list originate from one sample, sequenced in a study of cytomegalovirus exposure and HLA in healthy donors. Profiling relied on immunoSEQ multiplex PCR, and the TCRdb table lists in-frame clones only, not all of them. Among 150,000 to 200,000 clones, about 82% were seen once, and the ten largest hold about 1.5%. The specimen sequenced was PBMCs. These receptors were obtained from a woman between 18 and 30 years old in good health and CMV-seronegative.

The chain combines TRBV11-2 with TRBJ2-4, with a weak D call TRBD2 (6 bases). V was pared by 4 bases and J by 7 bases, with 17 bases between. CDR1 is SGHAT, CDR2 FQNNGV, per germline. This CDR3 region has 15 residues. The chain's CDR3 is CASSSLEFGGNIQYF. The CDR3 nucleotides are TGTGCCAGCAGCTCCCTGGAGTTTGGAGGGAACATTCAGTACTTC.

This chain connects TRBV5-4 to TRBJ1-6; 8 bases fit TRBD1. Germline V lookup: CDR1 SGHNT, CDR2 YYREEE (reference sequence). The CDR3 consists of 15 residues. After removal of 0 bases from V and 9 bases from J, the junction contained 5 bases not matched to a gene. CDR3 DNA sequence: TGTGCCAGCAGCTTGGCAGGGGGCTTAGCTTCACCCCTCCACTTT. Translating gives CASSLAGGLASPLHF. The whole variable domain, remainder taken from reference TRBV5-4 and TRBJ1-6, is ETGVTQSPTHLIKTRGQQVTLRCSSQSGHNTVSWYQQALGQGPQFIFQYYREEENGRGNFPPRFSGLQFPNYSSELNVNALELDDSALYLCASSLAGGLASPLHFGNGTRLTVT.

This chain joins TRBV11-2 and TRBJ2-7, with 9 bases matching TRBD2. From germline, CDR1 is SGHAT and CDR2 FQNNGV. The length of the CDR3 is 14 residues. The trim removed 5 bases at V and 6 bases at J, leaving 8 bases unmatched. CDR3 sequence reads: CASSTLAGEGEQYF. Written as DNA, the CDR3 is TGTGCCAGCAGCACATTAGCGGGAGAAGGCGAGCAGTACTTC. Looking up the rest from reference TRBV11-2 and TRBJ2-7 gives the full variable domain: EAGVAQSPRYKIIEKRQSVAFWCNPISGHATLYWYQQILGQGPKLLIQFQNNGVVDDSQLPKDRFSAERLKGVDSTLKIQPAKLEDSAVYLCASSTLAGEGEQYFGPGTRLTVT.

The chain carries TRBV2 and TRBJ2-7; TRBD2 agrees at 9 bases. Germline assignment: CDR1 SNHLY and CDR2 FYNNEI. Germline trimming cut 6 bases from V and 3 bases from J; bases unmatched to any gene: 6. The CDR3 has 14 residues. For the CDR3, the DNA is TGTGCCAGCAGACTTAGCGGGAGCCTCTACGAGCAGTACTTC. It encodes CASRLSGSLYEQYF.

The rearrangement joins TRBV5-1 to TRBJ2-5, with no clear D. The assigned J gene may be wrong: the sequence end matches TRBJ2-7 better. The CDR3 runs 12 residues. Germline-derived CDR1 and CDR2 are SGHRS and YFSETQ. The CDR3 region is CASSFLPSEQYF. In DNA form, the CDR3 reads TGCGCCAGCAGCTTCCTCCCGTCCGAGCAGTACTTC.

V and J are TRBV4-1 and TRBJ2-1; D gene unclear. The CDR3 contains 11 residues. Germline loops: CDR1 MGHRA, CDR2 YSYEKL. With 1 base removed from V and 8 bases from J, the gap between germline ends came to 3 bases. The CDR3 DNA sequence: TGCGCCAGCAGCCAAGGAGATGAGCAGTTCTTC. It is translated as CASSQGDEQFF.

The rearrangement uses TRBV7-9 and TRBJ2-7; 7 positions agree with TRBD2. The V gene's germline CDR1 is SEHNR and CDR2 FQNEAQ (reference sequence). This CDR3 region has 15 residues. V gave up 7 bases and J gave up 1 base; unmatched junction bases: 10. CDR3 nucleotides: TGTGCCAGCACCCCTGGGGGGGGAGGGTCCTACGAGCAGTACTTC. This translates into CASTPGGGGSYEQYF. The complete variable domain, with remaining parts taken from reference TRBV7-9 and TRBJ2-7, reads DTGVSQNPRHKITKRGQNVTFRCDPISEHNRLYWYRQTLGQGPEFLTYFQNEAQLEKSRLLSDRFSAERPKGSFSTLEIQRTEQGDSAMYLCASTPGGGGSYEQYFGPGTRLTVT.

The J gene is TRBJ1-6, the V gene TRBV19, with 8 bases matching TRBD1. CDR1 LNHDA and CDR2 SQIVND come from the germline V gene (reference sequence). V was clipped by 5 bases and J by 7 bases; unmatched bases: 7. This CDR3 is 15 amino acids long. Here the CDR3 reads CASSVTGVLNSPLHF. The CDR3, as DNA: TGTGCCAGTAGTGTGACAGGGGTCCTAAATTCACCCCTCCACTTT.

This clone was seen a single time. The chain carries TRBV5-1 and TRBJ2-7, with D hard to call. Germline CDR1 is SGHRS and CDR2 is YFSETQ. CDR3 length: 13 residues. Trimming removed 4 bases at V and 3 bases at J, with 11 bases between. The CDR3 nucleotides read TGCGCCAGCAGCAGCCAACCGAACTACGAGCAGTACTTC. It translates to CASSSQPNYEQYF.